This T cell receptor (beta chain) was documented in a study of cytomegalovirus exposure and HLA in healthy donors. Overall study results and limits: Most observed TCR sequences were rare, whereas some public TCRs were detected in many donors. It was in a later analysis that TCR association rates were seen to vary by HLA locus, highest for DRB1 and lowest for HLA-C. Accurate predictions that matched the HLA-A and HLA-B alleles of most subjects were reportedly made from TCR beta sequences. Among immune exposure information, only CMV serostatus was available.

In the case of this clone: Its antigen is still unknown.

With 7 bases clipped from V and 3 bases from J, the junction kept 12 bases outside the gene matches. Germline CDR1 MNHNY, CDR2 SVGAGI (reference sequence). The CDR3 sequence is 16 residues long. 13 Jbeta primers and 60 Vbeta primers were used for the PCR. Method: immunoSEQ multiplex PCR; TCRdb's copy keeps in-frame clones and lacks some. This listing includes fewer than 250,000 clones. This sequence joins TRBV6-6 and TRBJ2-3; 8 nucleotides agree with TRBD2. The sequence was obtained from a woman in her twenties or thirties in good health and CMV-seropositive. The sample was PBMCs. The CDR3 bases are TGTGCCAGCAATATACGGGGGGGCCGGGGGACAGATACGCAGTATTTT. Its translation: CASNIRGGRGTDTQYF.